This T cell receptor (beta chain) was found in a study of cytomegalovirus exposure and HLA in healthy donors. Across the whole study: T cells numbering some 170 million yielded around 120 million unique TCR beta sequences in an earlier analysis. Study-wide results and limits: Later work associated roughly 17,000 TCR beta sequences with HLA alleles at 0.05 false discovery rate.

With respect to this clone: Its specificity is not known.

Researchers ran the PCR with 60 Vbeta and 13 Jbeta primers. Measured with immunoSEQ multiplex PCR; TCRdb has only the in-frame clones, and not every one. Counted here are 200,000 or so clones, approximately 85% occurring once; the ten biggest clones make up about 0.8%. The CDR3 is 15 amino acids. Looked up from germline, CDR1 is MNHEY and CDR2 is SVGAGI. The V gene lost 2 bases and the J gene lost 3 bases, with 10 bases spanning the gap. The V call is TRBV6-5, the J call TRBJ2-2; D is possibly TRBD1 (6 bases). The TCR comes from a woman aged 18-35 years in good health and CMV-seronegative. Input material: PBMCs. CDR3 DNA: TGTGCCAGCAGTTACGGGGGCATTTACACCGGGGAGCTGTTTTTT. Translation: CASSYGGIYTGELFF.